This T cell receptor beta chain came from a study of early stage breast cancer tumors. CDR3 size: 16 residues. CDR1 is SGHVS and CDR2 is FQNEAQ in the germline V gene. V shed 2 bases, J shed 2 bases, and the junction held 6 bases outside the gene matches. Normal breast often needed about 85-310 mg of tissue for enough DNA. Sequencing was performed with immunoSEQ multiplex PCR; in TCRdb, only in-frame clones are kept and a portion is missing. The data contain more than 7,500 clones, about 70% of them singletons. The sequence was obtained from a person aged 55 to 69 with breast cancer. The chain couples TRBV7-8 to TRBJ2-3; 8 positions agree with TRBD2. The sequenced sample consisted of normal breast tissue next to the tumor. This CDR3 is CASSLPAGVVTDTQYF. The CDR3 DNA sequence: TGTGCCAGCAGCTTACCAGCGGGAGTGGTCACAGATACGCAGTATTTT.